This TCR beta chain comes out of a study of technical replicates of blood from several donors. The CDR3 length is 15 residues. CDR1 and CDR2 (germline): MDHEN, SYDVKM. J gave up 7 bases and V 6 bases, and 12 bases lay outside the gene matches. Sequencing used immunoSEQ multiplex PCR; TCRdb keeps in-frame clones, though not all of them. The top ten clones hold 0.36% of a sample with more than 65,000 clones, 90% to 97% of them seen once. Sequenced sample: T cells isolated from PBMCs. This TCR came from a human donor in good health. The rearrangement joins TRBV28 to TRBJ2-7; 10 positions agree with TRBD1. The CDR3 sequence is CASSHPRDRGGEQYF. CDR3 in DNA: TGTGCCAGCAGCCATCCTCGGGACAGGGGAGGAGAGCAGTACTTC. Filled out from reference TRBV28 and TRBJ2-7, the complete variable domain reads DVKVTQSSRYLVKRTGEKVFLECVQDMDHENMFWYRQDPGLGLRLIYFSYDVKMKEKGDIPEGYSVSREKKERFSLILESASTNQTSMYLCASSHPRDRGGEQYFGPGTRLTVT.